The present T cell receptor (beta chain) was sequenced within a study of cytomegalovirus exposure and HLA in healthy donors. General observations from the study: The study flagged 150 to 200 TCR beta chains as cytomegalovirus-associated. One later analysis reportedly identified an Asian-associated ancestry cluster that showed fewer N-insertions than the 666-donor mean. Sequences of the TCR beta chain were said to predict the HLA-A and HLA-B alleles of most subjects accurately.

Of note for this clone: Its antigen is not identified.

The CDR3 spans 15 residues. Germline loops: CDR1 SNHLY, CDR2 FYNNEI. V trimming: 6 bases; J trimming: 4 bases; junction bases outside the gene matches: 4. The PCR had 60 Vbeta and 13 Jbeta primers. The method was immunoSEQ multiplex PCR; TCRdb's version includes in-frame clones alone and lacks a portion of them. This sample carries about 200,000 clones, 70% to 85% of them seen once, and the ten largest clones take 3.4%. Material: PBMCs. The chain links TRBV2 to TRBJ2-1; 12 bases line up with TRBD2. This sequence was found in a man in his forties or fifties in good health and CMV-seropositive. The CDR3 region is CASRRTSGDYNEQFF. The CDR3 region has the DNA TGTGCCAGCAGGCGGACTAGCGGGGATTACAATGAGCAGTTCTTC.